This T cell receptor (beta chain) was identified in a study of blood T cells in healthy people across ages. There are 19 residues in the CDR3. Per the germline V gene, CDR1 is SQVTM and CDR2 is ANQGSEA. V was trimmed by 4 bases and J by 3 bases, leaving 31 bases between them. With a J-beta primer mix and a sample-barcoded 5' primer, a second PCR ran roughly 7 to 11 cycles. MiXCR, applied by TCRdb to the 5' RACE reads, yields one record per CDR3 protein. The data contain around 1.5 million distinct CDR3 sequences, around 59% of them seen just once; the ten biggest clones take up roughly 7%. PBMCs numbering at least 7 million were isolated per sample.

This TCR derives from a man between 18 and 29 years old in good health. The V and J genes are TRBV29-1 and TRBJ2-7; TRBD2 is a possible D gene (5 bases). The specimen sequenced was blood. CDR3 residues: CSVVLSPAELAHMNYEQYF. The CDR3 DNA reads TGCAGCGTTGTCCTTTCCCCGGCCGAATTAGCGCACATGAACTACGAGCAGTACTTC.